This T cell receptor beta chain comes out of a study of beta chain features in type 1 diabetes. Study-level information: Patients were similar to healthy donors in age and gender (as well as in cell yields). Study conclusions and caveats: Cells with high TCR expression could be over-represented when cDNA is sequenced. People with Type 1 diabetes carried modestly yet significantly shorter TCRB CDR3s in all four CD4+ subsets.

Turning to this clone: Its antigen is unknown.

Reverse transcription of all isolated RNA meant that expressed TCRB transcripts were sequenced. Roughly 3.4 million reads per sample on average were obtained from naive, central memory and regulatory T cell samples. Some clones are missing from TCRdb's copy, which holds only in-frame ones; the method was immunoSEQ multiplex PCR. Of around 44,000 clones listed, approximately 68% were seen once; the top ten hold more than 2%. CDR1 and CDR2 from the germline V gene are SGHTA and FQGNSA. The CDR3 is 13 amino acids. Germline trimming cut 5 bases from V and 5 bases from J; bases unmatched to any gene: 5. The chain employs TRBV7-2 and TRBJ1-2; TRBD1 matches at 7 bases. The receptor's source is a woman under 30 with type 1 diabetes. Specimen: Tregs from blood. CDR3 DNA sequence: TGTGCCAGCAGCCTGGGGACAGCGTATGGCTACACCTTC. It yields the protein CASSLGTAYGYTF.